This T cell receptor (beta chain) was captured by sequencing in a study of T cell responses to AZD1222 COVID-19 vaccine. Data came from immunoSEQ multiplex PCR; TCRdb stores just in-frame clones and leaves some out. The table shows about 150,000 clones, with 88% occurring only once. V was clipped by 3 bases and J by 6 bases; unmatched bases: 8. Germline CDR1 reads KGHDR; CDR2 reads SFDVKD. The CDR3 consists of 16 residues. Regarding the study as a whole: AZD1222 recipients seropositive at baseline numbered only five to seven. In a largely white British group with more females than males, clonal diversity was possibly underestimated.

This clone was recorded once. The antigen is unknown. The chain has TRBV24-1 and TRBJ1-2; 11 bases are shared with TRBD1. This specimen consisted of peripheral blood, obtained on day 0 of MenACWY control vaccination. The origin of this receptor is an adult in good health. The CDR3 protein is CATSDGTGTGGNGYTF. Here the CDR3 DNA reads TGTGCCACCAGTGATGGGACCGGGACAGGGGGAAATGGCTACACCTTC.